In its sample, the clone carrying this TCR beta chain was seen a few times. What it binds is not known. The CDR3 consists of 15 residues. The J segment lost 3 bases and the V segment lost 6 bases, leaving 8 bases of the junction unmatched. Per the germline V gene, CDR1 is MNHEY and CDR2 is SMNVEV (reference sequence). The data originate from a study of molecular identifiers for immune sequencing clone quantification. Study overall: Four of five splits of RNA from 20,000 or 100,000 naive CD8 cells were sequenced in replicates.

TCRdb fed the PCR reads into MiXCR, producing one record per CDR3 protein. This table has around 94,000 distinct CDR3 sequences, under 40% appearing once. Overall study findings and caveats: Effector cells kept over 99% of their molecules in clones above 20 RNA copies, while naive cells kept under 1% there. Among about a million naive cells, spiked Jurkat TCR RNA from a single cell was reportedly detectable.

The genes are TRBV27 and TRBJ2-7; 10 bases are a match to TRBD2. The material sequenced was naive CD8+ T cells from blood, with Jurkat cell RNA spiked in. Described subset: FACS-sorted CD8+CD4-CCR7+CD45RA+ naive T cells. The TCR originated in a human donor in good health. Some libraries in this study had Jurkat cell RNA spiked in. The CDR3 spells CASSPGTSGVYEQYF. Written as DNA, the CDR3 is TGTGCCAGCAGCCCTGGTACTAGCGGGGTCTACGAGCAGTACTTC.